This T cell receptor (beta chain) was recorded in a study of molecular identifiers for immune sequencing clone quantification. Each CDR3 protein is one row after TCRdb ran MiXCR on the PCR reads. The repertoire consists of under 600,000 distinct CDR3 sequences, with 25% occurring once and the leading ten covering about 0.75%. The sample comprised naive CD8+ T cells from blood, with Jurkat cell RNA spiked in. The subset here: FACS-sorted CD8+CD4-CCR7+CD45RA+ naive T cells. This sequence was found in a human donor in good health. Some libraries in this study had Jurkat cell RNA spiked in.

The CDR3 bases are TGTGCCAGTAGTATGGTTGGTTGGGAGCCCCAGCATTTT. It specifies CASSMVGWEPQHF. This chain joins TRBV19 and TRBJ1-5; no reliable D call. The V end was cut by 3 bases, the J end by 8 bases, with 11 bases between. The CDR3 has 13 amino acids. CDR1 is LNHDA, CDR2 SQIVND, per germline (reference sequence).